This note documents a single T cell receptor (beta chain) sequence. Using a J-beta primer mix together with a sample-barcoded 5' primer, a second PCR was run for roughly 6 to 12 cycles. Each cDNA molecule received a tag from a template-switch adaptor that had 12 random nucleotides. TCRdb reprocessed the 5' RACE reads via MiXCR and lists one record per CDR3 protein. Among roughly 790,000 distinct CDR3 sequences, around 40% were seen once, and the ten largest hold around a fifth. The data derive from a study of blood T cells in healthy people across ages. V shed 5 bases and J shed 11 bases, with 12 bases lying between them. The CDR3 length is 11 residues. Germline assignment: CDR1 MDHEN and CDR2 SYDVKM.

The sequence came from a woman aged 55-69 years in good health. Input material: blood. The J gene is TRBJ2-5, the V gene TRBV28; D may be TRBD2 (5 bases). The CDR3 reads CASSTYWEQYF. The CDR3 DNA reads TGTGCCAGCAGTACGTACTGGGAGCAGTACTTC.